Below, 5 T cell receptor beta chains from the same sample are listed, as sequenced in a study of T cell clones after liver transplantation. Profiled with immunoSEQ multiplex PCR; TCRdb holds only in-frame clones, not every one. Of around 26,000 clones listed, about three quarters are singletons. Here the sequenced sample was CD4+ T cells from blood, taken before liver transplant. These receptor sequences come from a human donor who received a liver transplant.

Judged by abundance, this clone is medium-sized. The gene calls are TRBV7-9 and TRBJ2-7; 10 nucleotides match TRBD2. Germline values: CDR1 SEHNR, CDR2 FQNEAQ (reference sequence). This CDR3 contains 15 residues. J lost 4 bases, V lost 2 bases, and 5 bases had no gene match. Here the CDR3 reads CASSLIEAGGYEQYF. The CDR3 bases are TGTGCCAGCAGCTTAATAGAAGCGGGGGGGTACGAGCAGTACTTC.

V gene TRBV2 combines with J gene TRBJ2-5; possibly TRBD2 for D (6 bases). The germline gives CDR1 SNHLY, CDR2 FYNNEI. The CDR3 spans 12 residues. V lost 6 bases to trimming and J lost 5 bases, with 10 bases between them. Here the CDR3 reads CASRDYGETQYF. The CDR3 nucleotides read TGTGCCAGCAGGGACTATGGGGAGACCCAGTACTTC.

V is TRBV6-6 and J is TRBJ1-1; the match to TRBD1 covers 8 bases. Per the germline V gene, CDR1 is MNHNY and CDR2 is SVGAGI (reference sequence). V lost 0 bases to trimming and J lost 3 bases; unmatched junction nucleotides: 6. The CDR3 contains 16 residues. For the CDR3, the DNA is TGTGCCAGCAGTTACTCGAAAGACAGGGGATACACTGAAGCTTTCTTT. Translating it yields CASSYSKDRGYTEAFF.

This clone was counted a few times. The chain's CDR3 is CASSSDSRETQYF. As DNA, the CDR3 is TGTGCCAGCAGTTCGGACAGTCGGGAGACCCAGTACTTC. The V gene is TRBV2, the J gene TRBJ2-5; D may be TRBD1 (6 bases). This CDR3 has 13 amino acids. With 5 bases removed from V and 5 bases from J, the gap between germline ends came to 12 bases. The V gene's germline CDR1 is SNHLY and CDR2 FYNNEI.

The chain combines TRBV4-3 with TRBJ1-4; D is unclear. There are 15 residues in the CDR3. CDR1 and CDR2 from the germline V gene are LGHNA and YSLEER. Trimming pared 1 base from V and 4 bases from J, leaving 10 bases between. As DNA, the CDR3 is TGCGCCAGCAGCCAAGGTCTCGCGAATAATGAAAAACTGTTTTTT. Protein sequence: CASSQGLANNEKLFF.